One and the same sample provided the 15 T cell receptor beta chains below, sequenced in a study of identical twins. TCRdb re-derived calls from the 5' RACE reads in MiXCR, one entry per CDR3 protein. The sample has 350,000 to 600,000 distinct CDR3 sequences; 13% to 15% are singletons. The data also belong to a second study, concerning yellow fever vaccine responses in identical twins.

Sequenced: CD4+ T cells sorted from blood. The receptors come from a woman aged 18 to 35 in good health.

The table lists this clonotype with many counts. The chain links TRBV5-1 to TRBJ1-2, with unresolved D. Germline loops: CDR1 SGHRS, CDR2 YFSETQ. CDR3 length: 14 residues. V was cut by 0 bases and J by 2 bases, with 8 bases left in between. CDR3: CASSLEGRNYGYTF. For the CDR3, the DNA is TGCGCCAGCAGCTTGGAAGGCAGAAACTATGGCTACACCTTC.

The V and J genes are TRBV4-1 and TRBJ2-2; no reliable D call. Trimming removed 1 base from V and 5 bases from J, with 14 bases in between. CDR3 length: 16 amino acids. CDR1 and CDR2 (germline): MGHRA, YSYEKL. As DNA, the CDR3 is TGCGCCAGCAGCCAAGCCAACCTCGTTTCGACCGGGGAGCTGTTTTTT. Protein sequence: CASSQANLVSTGELFF.

V is TRBV7-2 and J is TRBJ2-1; TRBD2 agrees at 7 bases. The CDR3 covers 17 residues. V shed 2 bases and J 6 bases; nucleotides not matched to a gene: 13. CDR1 SGHTA and CDR2 FQGNSA come from the germline V gene. The CDR3 DNA reads as TGTGCCAGCAGCTTAACTCAAGCGGGATTGTCTGGCAATGAGCAGTTCTTC. As protein: CASSLTQAGLSGNEQFF.

The rearrangement uses TRBV10-3 and TRBJ2-5; D unclear. The germline V gene encodes CDR1 ENHRY and CDR2 SYGVKD. Trimming cost V 0 bases and J 10 bases, with 9 bases left between them. The CDR3 sequence is 12 residues long. In DNA form, the CDR3 reads TGTGCCATCAGTGAGTCTGGCCAGAGCCAGTACTTC. This sequence encodes CAISESGQSQYF.

This clonotype was seen ten or more times. V and J are TRBV12-3 or TRBV12-4 and TRBJ1-5, with D unclear. This CDR3 spans 14 amino acids. With 5 bases removed from V and 4 bases from J, the gap between germline ends came to 12 bases. CDR3 region: CASSPDMGNQPQHF. The CDR3 bases are TGTGCCAGCAGTCCCGACATGGGGAATCAGCCCCAGCATTTT.

The sample holds a few counts of this clonotype. The V and J genes are TRBV20-1 and TRBJ1-5; TRBD1 matches at 7 bases. With V trimmed by 6 bases and J by 8 bases, 13 bases remained unmatched. CDR1 and CDR2 from the germline V gene are DFQATT and SNEGSKA (reference sequence). The CDR3 is 14 amino acids. The CDR3 reads CSAPEGGLLEPQHF. DNA of the CDR3: TGCAGTGCCCCGGAAGGGGGCCTCCTTGAGCCCCAGCATTTT.

This clonotype was counted a few times. The rearrangement uses TRBV5-1 and TRBJ2-3; D may correspond to TRBD1 or TRBD2 (5 bases each). Germline CDR1 and CDR2: SGHRS and YFSETQ. The V end was cut by 4 bases, the J end by 0 bases, with 9 bases between. The CDR3 has 14 residues. As DNA, the CDR3 is TGCGCCAGCAGCCAAGGGACCAGCACAGATACGCAGTATTTT. This translates into CASSQGTSTDTQYF.

V usage is TRBV2 and J usage is TRBJ2-5, with TRBD1 identical over 8 bases. The CDR3 loop spans 13 amino acids. Trimming took 6 bases from V and 9 from J; bases not matched to a gene: 9. Germline CDR1 is SNHLY and CDR2 is FYNNEI. As DNA, the CDR3 is TGTGCCAGCAGAGGGACAGGCTCCGGGGCCCAGTACTTC. It yields the protein CASRGTGSGAQYF.

Points on this clonotype: A read error is possible here, since a much larger clone lies one base away. This sequence joins TRBV2 and TRBJ2-3; 16 positions match TRBD2. This CDR3 has 17 amino acids. Looked up from germline, CDR1 is SNHLY and CDR2 is FYNNEI. The CDR3 region is CAISAGTSGRALDTQYF. Written as DNA, the CDR3 is TGTGCCATCAGTGCCGGGACTAGCGGGAGGGCCTTAGATACGCAGTATTTT. Variable domain in full (rest from reference TRBV2 and TRBJ2-3): EPEVTQTPSHQVTQMGQEVILRCVPISNHLYFYWYRQILGQKVEFLVSFYNNEISEKSEIFDDQFSVERPDGSNFTLKIRSTKLEDSAMYFCAISAGTSGRALDTQYFGPGTRLTVL.

This clonotype was counted between two and nine times. The V gene is TRBV7-9, the J gene TRBJ1-5; possible D gene TRBD1, 5 bases. With 1 base removed from V and 0 bases from J, the gap between germline ends came to 10 bases. CDR1 SEHNR and CDR2 FQNEAQ come from the germline V gene (reference sequence). The CDR3 length is 16 residues. CDR3 region: CASSLVTDYSNQPQHF. CDR3 bases: TGTGCCAGCAGCTTAGTGACAGATTATAGCAATCAGCCCCAGCATTTT.

In this sample, this clonotype turned up many times. The genes are TRBV7-2 and TRBJ1-1, with 7 bases lining up with TRBD1. This CDR3 has 15 residues. With V trimmed by 5 bases and J by 9 bases, 15 bases remained unmatched. The V gene's germline CDR1 is SGHTA and CDR2 FQGNSA. DNA for the CDR3: TGTGCCAGCAGCCAGGATCCCGGGACAGCAGTGAAAGCTTTCTTT. Amino acid sequence: CASSQDPGTAVKAFF.

This clonotype was detected only a few times. This chain's CDR3 is CASSPPDRVMNTEAFF. CDR3 DNA: TGTGCCAGCTCACCACCGGACAGAGTAATGAACACTGAAGCTTTCTTT. V usage is TRBV18 and J usage is TRBJ1-1; tentative D call: TRBD1 (6 bases). Germline V lookup: CDR1 KGHSH, CDR2 LQKENI. V was pared by 0 bases and J by 0 bases, with 11 bases between. This CDR3 has 16 residues. The full variable domain, in which reference TRBV18 and TRBJ1-1 provide the parts outside the CDR3, is NAGVMQNPRHLVRRRGQEARLRCSPMKGHSHVYWYRQLPEEGLKFMVYLQKENIIDESGMPKERFSAEFPKEGPSILRIQQVVRGDSAAYFCASSPPDRVMNTEAFFGQGTRLTVV.

The gene calls are TRBV29-1 and TRBJ2-3; TRBD2 matches at 12 bases. The germline gives CDR1 SQVTM, CDR2 ANQGSEA. This CDR3 region has 14 residues. The V gene end was trimmed by 6 bases and the J gene end by 3 bases; junction bases not matched to a gene: 4. CDR3 amino acids: CSVGLAGTTDTQYF. The CDR3 nucleotides read TGCAGCGTAGGACTAGCGGGAACGACAGATACGCAGTATTTT.

This chain connects TRBV5-6 to TRBJ2-1, with D unclear. Germline assignment: CDR1 SGHDT and CDR2 YYEEEE. The CDR3 has 17 residues. V gave up 9 bases and J gave up 4 bases, with 26 bases separating them. The CDR3 DNA reads as TGTGCCACCCAAGACGGAACTGACACTCGACCATACAATGAGCAGTTCTTC. This translates into CATQDGTDTRPYNEQFF.

This clonotype was observed a handful of times. The genes are TRBV12-3 or TRBV12-4 and TRBJ2-3; D might be TRBD1 (7 bases). V dropped 7 bases and J dropped 3 bases, with 23 bases sitting between them. The CDR3 runs to 17 residues. This CDR3 is CASTTPGGLRWTDTQYF. As DNA, the CDR3 is TGTGCCAGCACCACCCCAGGGGGGCTCCGTTGGACAGATACGCAGTATTTT.